The TCR beta chain under discussion was sequenced for a study of cytomegalovirus exposure and HLA in healthy donors. The germline CDR1 and CDR2 sequences are SGHKS and YYEKEE (reference sequence). Trimming removed 4 bases at V and 7 bases at J, with 17 bases between. The CDR3 length is 15 residues. 60 Vbeta and 13 Jbeta primers were used in PCR. The table came from immunoSEQ multiplex PCR; TCRdb's copy has only in-frame clones and leaves some out. The data show roughly 140,000 clones, 84% seen once. This clone is a singleton in its sample. V gene TRBV5-5 combines with J gene TRBJ2-2; TRBD2 is a possible D gene (6 bases). The sequence was obtained from a boy aged 2 to 9 in good health and CMV-seronegative. The sequenced sample was PBMCs. The CDR3 sequence: CASSPDGIGGGELFF. The CDR3 region has the DNA TGTGCCAGCAGCCCCGACGGGATCGGGGGCGGGGAGCTGTTTTTT.